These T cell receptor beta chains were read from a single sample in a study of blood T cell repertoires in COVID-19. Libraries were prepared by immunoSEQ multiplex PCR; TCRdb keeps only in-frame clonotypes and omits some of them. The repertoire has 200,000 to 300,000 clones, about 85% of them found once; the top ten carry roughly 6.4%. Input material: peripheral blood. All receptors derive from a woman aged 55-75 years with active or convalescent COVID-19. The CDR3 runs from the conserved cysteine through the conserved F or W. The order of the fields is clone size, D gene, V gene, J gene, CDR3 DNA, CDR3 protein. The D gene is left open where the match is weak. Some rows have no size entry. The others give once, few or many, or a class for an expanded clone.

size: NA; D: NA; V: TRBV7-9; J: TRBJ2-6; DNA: TGTGCCAGCAGCCTCGACAGGCTTGGGGTCTCTGGGGCCAACGTCCTGACTTTC; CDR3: CASSLDRLGVSGANVLTF
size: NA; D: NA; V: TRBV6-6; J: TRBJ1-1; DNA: TGTGCCAGCAGGGGAGGGACTGAAGCTTTCTTT; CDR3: CASRGGTEAFF
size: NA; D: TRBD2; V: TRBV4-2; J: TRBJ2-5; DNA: TGTGCCAGCAGCCCAACGTCGGGAGGGGCCGGGGACTTC; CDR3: CASSPTSGGAGDF
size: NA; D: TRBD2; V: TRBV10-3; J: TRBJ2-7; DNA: TGTGCCATCAAGGGACTAAAAGACGAGCAGTACTTC; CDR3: CAIKGLKDEQYF
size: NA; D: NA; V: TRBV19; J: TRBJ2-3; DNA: TGTGCCAGTAGTAACCCTTGGCATACAGATACGCAGTATTTT; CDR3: CASSNPWHTDTQYF
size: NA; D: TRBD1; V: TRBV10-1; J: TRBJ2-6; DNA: TGCGCCAGAAAAATTACAGGGGAAGGGGCCAACGTCCTGACTTTC; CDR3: CARKITGEGANVLTF
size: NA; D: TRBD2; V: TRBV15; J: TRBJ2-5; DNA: TGTGCCACCAGCAGAGTAGGGACTAGCGGGAGGATGGAGACCCAGTACTTC; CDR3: CATSRVGTSGRMETQYF
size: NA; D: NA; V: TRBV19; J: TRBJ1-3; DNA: TGTGCCAGTAGTCGAGCTCATGGAAACACCATATATTTT; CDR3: CASSRAHGNTIYF
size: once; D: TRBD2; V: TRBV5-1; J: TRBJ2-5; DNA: TGCGCCAGCAGCTTGGGCGGGGGGGCCGAGACCCAGTACTTC; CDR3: CASSLGGGAETQYF
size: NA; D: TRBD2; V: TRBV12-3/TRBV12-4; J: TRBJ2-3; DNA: TGTGCCAGCAGTTTGGGAGGGTGGGATACGCAGTATTTT; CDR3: CASSLGGWDTQYF
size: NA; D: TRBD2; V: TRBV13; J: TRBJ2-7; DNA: TGTGCCAGCAGCGGAGCCGCTCGCGGGACTAGCGGCTACGAGCAGTACTTC; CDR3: CASSGAARGTSGYEQYF
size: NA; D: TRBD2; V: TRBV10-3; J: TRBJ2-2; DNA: TGTGCCATCAGTGACTCGGGGCTAGCGGATGACACCGGGGAGCTGTTTTTT; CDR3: CAISDSGLADDTGELFF
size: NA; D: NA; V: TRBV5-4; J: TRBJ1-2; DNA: TGTGCCAGCAGCTCCCGGGGGAGTGGCTACACCTTC; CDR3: CASSSRGSGYTF